This T cell receptor (beta chain) derives from a study of blood T cells in healthy people across ages. This clonotype was seen many times. V lost 7 bases and J lost 10; bases outside the gene matches: 16. The CDR3 is made up of 16 amino acids. Alongside a J-beta primer mix, a sample-barcoded 5' primer served in a second PCR lasting about 7 to 12 cycles. TCRdb reprocessed the 5' RACE reads via MiXCR and lists one record per CDR3 protein. The table has about 770,000 distinct CDR3 sequences, 40% to 50% seen once. Sample: blood. The rearrangement uses TRBV12-3 or TRBV12-4 and TRBJ2-1; 10 bases fit TRBD2. The receptor was isolated from a man aged 55 to 70 in good health. The CDR3 protein is CASNPGGLALLGEQFF. Here the CDR3 DNA reads TGTGCCAGCAACCCTGGGGGACTAGCGCTTTTGGGGGAGCAGTTCTTC.